The T cell receptor beta chain described here comes from a study of T cell repertoires in cytomegalovirus infection. Overall study context: Both CMV infection and a matching HLA type were indicated by public TCR beta signatures.

With regard to this clonotype: Its antigen remains unknown.

TCRdb passed the reads through MiXCR, listing each CDR3 protein once. The sample lists 20,000 to 30,000 distinct CDR3 sequences, roughly 20% seen once, with roughly nine tenths in the top ten. Looked up from germline, CDR1 is MNHEY and CDR2 is SMNVEV (reference sequence). V gave up 5 bases and J gave up 6 bases, with 19 bases separating them. The CDR3 extends over 15 amino acids. V gene TRBV27 combines with J gene TRBJ1-2; D remains unclear. The starting material was CD8+ T cells from cultured PBMCs, obtained from culture after CMV antigen stimulation. The clonotype comes from a human donor in good health (CMV status not recorded). Some clones in this sample may be carry-over from other donors' samples. The CDR3 loop reads CASSLRRQYVDGYTF. In DNA, the CDR3 is TGTGCCAGCAGTCTCCGAAGGCAGTATGTAGATGGCTACACCTTC.